This T cell receptor beta chain was captured in a study of shared clonotypes between healthy human individuals. The assay was immunoSEQ multiplex PCR, and TCRdb's table has in-frame clones only and misses some. The repertoire has about 2.4 million clones, around nine tenths of them found once; the top ten carry more than 0.12%. A word on this clone: Its antigen remains unknown.

The CDR3 is 16 amino acids. Trimming at V came to 6 bases and at J to 2 bases, leaving 13 bases not matched to a gene. Germline V gene lookup returns CDR1 SGHVS and CDR2 FQNEAQ. Study results and caveats: Estimated richness values were generally larger in naive subsets than in memory subsets.

The gene calls are TRBV7-8 and TRBJ2-7; 7 bases are shared with TRBD2. This TCR was recovered from a man between 18 and 35 years old in good health. The source material was naive CD4+ T cells sorted from blood. The subset here: CD45RA+ positively selected. As DNA, the CDR3 is TGTGCCAGCAGGCAACGGTCGACTAGCAGAACCTACGAGCAGTACTTC. Translated, it gives CASRQRSTSRTYEQYF.